The present entry profiles one TCR beta chain with its context. What this receptor recognizes is not known. No base-level quality is on record; no much larger clone is a single base apart. This specimen comes from a study of cytomegalovirus exposure and HLA in healthy donors (dated by TCRdb to 2015 to 2018). Looking at the study overall: According to an earlier analysis of several hundred of the donors, some 180 million T cells yielded 90 million to 140 million unique TCR beta sequences and around 280 Gb of sequence data. The number of donors typed differed by locus, with about 629-640 for A, B, C, DRB1 and DQB1, around 500 for DQA1, 600 to 610 for DPA1, and under 490 for DPB1. Of the roughly 400 genotyped donors, about 80% fell in the genetic ancestry cluster associated with self-reported Caucasian donors. A separate validation cohort of over 95 different subjects was used in addition to the roughly 670-subject first cohort. To study patterns of TCR occurrence, a later analysis re-analyzed previously published TCR beta repertoires from around 700 donors and added high-resolution HLA genotyping. An early release that covered roughly 600 HLA-typed donors contained approximately 300 gigabases of sequencing data and tens of millions of unique TCR sequences. In the later analysis, no new phenotypic data were used to find candidate immune exposures; instead, reliance was placed on TCR beta sequences and their occurrence across donors. HLA typing included class I and class II loci at four-digit resolution. Every repertoire in the discovery cohort had been generated on one and the same sequencing platform. Four to six DR-DQ haplotypes were handled as single units for association and clustering, since linkage in the cohort was strong. On average, roughly 200,000 unique TCR beta nucleotide sequences were sequenced per donor among roughly 430 genotyped donors of the cohort, with roughly 18% of those sequences being non-productive. Genome-wide SNP genotypes for about three fifths of the roughly 670 donors were used in a later genetic analysis, which treated that subset as a discovery cohort. The aim of the study was to test whether cataloging public T cell receptors could identify signatures of past pathogen exposure. An earlier analysis of approximately 580 of the donors used high-throughput TCR beta sequencing to judge whether each TCR beta V gene segment behaved as functional or pseudogenic. The T cell repertoires of under 700 subjects were profiled by immunosequencing and related to cytomegalovirus serostatus. To predict cytomegalovirus infection status, the study combined high-throughput TCR immunosequencing, statistical association of individual TCRs with disease status, and machine learning. Donor age, sex, ethnicity and CMV serostatus were collected together with the repertoire data. Findings and caveats that apply to the study as a whole: Some IMGT-functional V segments, including TRBV6-2 and TRBV6-3, could not be told apart with the 87-base-pair reads, so those segments were excluded. In a later analysis, the rate of TCR association differed among HLA loci, with DRB1 alleles having the most associated TCRs and HLA-C alleles having the fewest. A further reported finding was that TCR beta sequences accurately predicted the HLA-A and HLA-B alleles for most subjects in the first cohort. A later analysis found that HLA-associated TCR beta chains were more clonally expanded and had lower generation probabilities than equally common non-associated chains. Several of the top co-occurrence clusters appeared to be linked to parvovirus B19, influenza, CMV and Epstein-Barr virus, according to a later analysis. In the study, approximately 150 TCR beta chains were listed as associated with cytomegalovirus. Because counts were too low, roughly 16 rarely observed V segments, including chromosome 9 orphons, were left out of the earlier analysis of approximately 500 of the donors. Sequencing depth was assumed to be roughly uniform across donors in the presence/absence analyses, though that assumption may not hold. HLA typing was unavailable for some donors at each locus, so association tests used only the typed subset. The authors suggested that the approach could potentially be generalized to other disease states and immunological phenotypes. A few of the identified cytomegalovirus-associated TCR beta chains were confirmed in vitro to be specific for cytomegalovirus antigens. The classifier was reported to diagnose cytomegalovirus status with high specificity and sensitivity in both the original cohort and the validation cohort. Broadly in line with IMGT annotations, most TCR beta V segments showed up in productive rearrangements about 90% or about 30% of the time in an earlier analysis of several hundred of the donors. The sequencing pipeline was judged likely to have produced a cluster of highly shared sequence variants as a technical artifact. Most CMV-associated TCR beta chains appeared to be HLA-restricted in a later analysis, and the HLA associations seemed to be driven largely by CMV exposure. Strong co-occurrence of HLA alleles, especially DR and DQ, made assigning TCR associations to individual alleles difficult. The cohort was sequenced for TCR beta chains only, and without alpha or paired-chain data the features that could be detected were limited. A later genetic analysis reported fewer N-insertions in productive TCRs among donors in an Asian-associated ancestry cluster than the 666-donor mean. CMV serostatus was the only immune exposure information available for the cohort. Specific HLA alleles were associated with 15,000 to 20,000 TCR beta sequences at a false discovery rate of 0.05 in a later analysis. In a later genetic analysis, a missense DCLRE1C variant was associated with V-gene and J-gene trimming of TCR beta chains, and the association was replicated in an independent cohort. Correlated functional status among segregating V segments might reflect linkage disequilibrium, but an unknown experimental factor could not be ruled out. Most TCR sequences were seen in very few donors, while some public TCRs were found in many individuals.

CDR1 and CDR2 were assigned from the germline V gene as MGHRA and YSYEKL. The CDR3 goes from the cysteine to the phenylalanine over 18 residues. Of all the DNA, just the CDR3 is kept, 54 bases in frame from base 1. The germline ends are 23 bases apart after V is trimmed by 1 base and J by 6 bases. The method behind the library was the immunoSEQ multiplex PCR assay. For the multiplex PCR, a mixture combining 60 forward primers for TCR Vbeta segments and 13 reverse primers for TCR Jbeta segments was used. The CDR3 region of rearranged TCR beta genes was amplified from genomic DNA with a multiplex PCR assay. Amplified TCR beta libraries were sequenced as 87-base-pair reads on the Illumina HiSeq System. The source study handled its data this way. A later analysis tallied about 77 million unique TCR beta chains across the 700 or so repertoires, and some 12 million of those chains were shared by two or more donors. Raw reads were error-corrected and collapsed into unique sequences by a nearest-neighbor algorithm in which closely related sequences were merged to remove PCR and sequencing errors. CDR3 sequences were aligned to IMGT reference sequences to assign V, D and J gene segments. Each retained sequence needed at least a six-nucleotide match to both a V gene segment and a J gene segment. Rearrangements were called productive when the CDR3 lacked stop codons and stayed in frame with V and J; all others were non-productive. Following IMGT convention, CDR3 was defined as the stretch from the second conserved V-encoded cysteine to the conserved J-encoded phenylalanine. In an earlier analysis of approximately 500 of the donors, sequences lacking an unambiguous match to a single V gene segment were excluded. In an earlier analysis of approximately 560 of the donors, a V segment was called functional when productive rearrangements were above 56.7%, and segregating when the standard deviation between donors exceeded 5%. A statistical classification framework was developed to diagnose cytomegalovirus status using the catalog of TCR beta chain sequences. In a later analysis, TCR nucleotide sequences were compared against IMGT/GENE-DB human TR gene sequences so that V and J genes could be assigned. Using the TCRdist pipeline, a later analysis assigned CDR3 sequences along with most-parsimonious VDJ recombination scenarios. In a later analysis, each TCR beta chain was defined by its CDR3 amino acid sequence together with its V-gene family, and reads lacking a unique V-gene family were excluded. As a way to deal with suspected cross-contamination and a sequencing artifact, a later analysis dropped more than 500 nucleotide sequences that were highly shared and had low generation probability. In a later analysis, a clonal expansion index was calculated for each public chain from normalized within-repertoire ranks of inferred template counts. In a later analysis, generation probabilities were computed using a VDJ recombination model fitted to out-of-frame rearrangements, and the results were checked against IGoR. A later analysis scored TCR-TCR, TCR-HLA and TCR-CMV co-occurrence with hypergeometric tests, applying a repertoire-size bias correction to TCR pairs. In a later analysis, false discovery rates were estimated by permuting HLA or CMV assignments 20 times. In a later analysis, co-occurring TCRs were grouped using DBSCAN, and TCRdist sequence similarity was added for clustering within HLA-allele-positive subsets. For co-occurrence clustering, repertoires with fewer than 30,000 or more than 120,000 public chains were excluded, along with 5 or 6 repertoires with anomalous nucleotide sharing. In its TCRdb copy, this immuneACCESS table keeps in-frame sequences only and misses some clones. Where compared with another copy, unresolved V genes explain less than half of these, and the others have no known cause. That table supplies the V and J calls and clone size; D and trimming were determined from the DNA. The sample table shows roughly 170,000 clones, and around 83% are seen once. The ten most abundant clones make up 1% to 1.5% of the sample.

The cohort was made up of approximately 670 healthy bone marrow donors. At the time of sampling, all cohort members were nominally healthy, though unrecorded immune exposures were likely present. The donor was CMV seropositive and belonged to the group of around 300 seropositive cohort members. A peripheral blood sample was collected from each donor, and TCR beta sequencing was performed on peripheral blood mononuclear cells. Genomic DNA was extracted from the blood cell samples with the Qiagen DNeasy Blood Extraction Kit. In this chain, TRBV4-1 is recombined with TRBJ2-3; possibly the D gene is TRBD2, per 5 matching bases. This TCR derives from a girl aged 2 to 9 in good health and CMV-seropositive. Sequenced material: PBMCs. The CDR3 reads as follows: CASSQVAASKTFADTQYF. DNA sequence: TGCGCCAGCAGCCAAGTTGCGGCTAGCAAAACCTTTGCGGATACGCAGTATTTT.